The 20 T cell receptor beta chains presented below share a single source sample, sequenced in a study of siplizumab effects on memory and regulatory T cells. The assay was immunoSEQ multiplex PCR, and TCRdb's table has in-frame clones only and misses some. Of more than 85,000 clones listed, just under 95% are singletons. What was sequenced was CD4+ T cells sorted from blood. All receptors come from a human donor in good health.

The chain combines TRBV6-1 with TRBJ1-2; D call uncertain. The CDR3 is 15 residues long. V lost 0 bases to trimming and J lost 2 bases, with 10 bases between them. Germline V gene sequence: CDR1 MNHNS, CDR2 SASEGT. For the CDR3, the DNA is TGTGCCAGCAGTGAAGCTCCGTACAGCAACTATGGCTACACCTTC. It specifies CASSEAPYSNYGYTF.

The chain has TRBV16 and TRBJ2-1; 11 positions match TRBD1. V lost 2 bases, J lost 10 bases, and 13 bases stayed unmatched. CDR1 KGHSY and CDR2 FQNENV come from the germline V gene. The CDR3 runs to 17 residues. This CDR3 is CASSQGTRDRGFQEQFF. The CDR3 DNA reads TGTGCCAGCAGCCAAGGAACCCGGGACAGGGGGTTCCAGGAGCAGTTCTTC.

The chain uses TRBV10-3 and TRBJ1-1; D is unresolved. Trimming stripped 6 bases from V and 3 bases from J, with 5 bases between. CDR1 and CDR2 (germline): ENHRY, SYGVKD. The CDR3 is made up of 11 amino acids. Here the CDR3 DNA reads TGTGCCATCAGGAGGGACACTGAAGCTTTCTTT. Protein: CAIRRDTEAFF.

The V and J genes are TRBV10-3 and TRBJ2-7; D is possibly TRBD2 (6 bases). The CDR3 contains 15 residues. Germline V gene data show CDR1 as ENHRY and CDR2 as SYGVKD. V was trimmed by 6 bases and J by 1 base, leaving 16 bases between them. In DNA, the CDR3 is TGTGCCATCAGGGTTGGGGTAGCGGAGTCCTACGAGCAGTACTTC. Amino acid sequence: CAIRVGVAESYEQYF.

Regarding this clone: One junction end disagrees with the germline gene, perhaps due to a read error. The chain couples TRBV7-7 to TRBJ2-1; 8 bases agree with TRBD1. CDR1 is SSHAT and CDR2 is FNYEAQ in the germline V gene (reference sequence). The CDR3 consists of 15 residues. For the CDR3, the DNA is TGTGCTAGCAGCTTAGACAGGGGAACCTACAATGAGCAGTTCTTC. It translates to CASSLDRGTYNEQFF. Supplemented by reference TRBV7-7 and TRBJ2-1, the full variable domain reads GAGVSQSPRYKVTKRGQDVTLRCDPISSHATLYWYQQALGQGPEFLTYFNYEAQPDKSGLPSDRFSAERPEGSISTLTIQRTEQRDSAMYRCASSLDRGTYNEQFFGPGTRLTVL.

This chain connects TRBV14 to TRBJ2-3; D is uncertain. CDR1 is SGHDN, CDR2 FVKESK, per germline. The CDR3 consists of 18 residues. The ends were cut back, 2 bases at V and 2 bases at J, with 20 bases in the middle. The CDR3 DNA is TGTGCCAGCAGCCAACCCCAACACCGACGGGTTCACACAGATACGCAGTATTTT. This sequence encodes CASSQPQHRRVHTDTQYF.

The V call is TRBV25-1, the J call TRBJ1-4; perhaps TRBD1 as D (6 bases). Germline V gives CDR1 MGHDK, CDR2 SYGVNS. This CDR3 comprises 15 residues. Trimming shortened V by 10 bases and J by 0 bases, and 15 bases separated the two germline ends. The CDR3 loop reads CATSRGTSTNEKLFF. The DNA for the CDR3 is TGTGCCACCTCAAGGGGGACTTCAACTAATGAAAAACTGTTTTTT. The variable domain in full, completed from reference TRBV25-1 and TRBJ1-4, reads EADIYQTPRYLVIGTGKKITLECSQTMGHDKMYWYQQDPGMELHLIHYSYGVNSTEKGDLSSESTVSRIRTEHFPLTLESARPSHTSQYLCATSRGTSTNEKLFFGSGTQLSVL.

J is TRBJ1-5 and V is TRBV9; D might be TRBD1 (5 bases). Trimming left V 2 bases short and J 6 bases short, with 9 bases between. Germline CDR1 and CDR2: SGDLS and YYNGEE. The CDR3 is made up of 13 amino acids. The chain's CDR3 is CASSVGGTQPQHF. CDR3 DNA: TGTGCCAGCAGCGTGGGGGGGACTCAGCCCCAGCATTTT.

This chain connects TRBV27 to TRBJ1-4; the match to TRBD1 covers 8 bases. CDR1 MNHEY and CDR2 SMNVEV come from the germline V gene (reference sequence). V shed 5 bases and J 6 bases; nucleotides not matched to a gene: 5. This CDR3 is built from 14 residues. The CDR3 loop is CASSIDRGDEKLFF. The CDR3 DNA is TGTGCCAGCAGTATCGACAGGGGTGATGAAAAACTGTTTTTT. Looking up the rest from reference TRBV27 and TRBJ1-4 gives the full variable domain: EAQVTQNPRYLITVTGKKLTVTCSQNMNHEYMSWYRQDPGLGLRQIYYSMNVEVTDKGDVPEGYKVSRKEKRNFPLILESPSPNQTSLYFCASSIDRGDEKLFFGSGTQLSVL.

The sample holds a few counts of this clone. The chain's CDR3 is CASSSGMNTEAFF. The CDR3 DNA sequence: TGTGCCAGTAGTTCGGGGATGAACACTGAAGCTTTCTTT. This chain connects TRBV19 to TRBJ1-1; D not certain. Trimming left V 5 bases short and J 0 bases short, with 7 bases between. The CDR3 has 13 amino acids. The germline V gene has CDR1 LNHDA and CDR2 SQIVND (reference sequence).

This chain joins TRBV19 and TRBJ1-5; D is undetermined. The CDR3 contains 16 residues. The V end was cut by 5 bases, the J end by 6 bases, with 20 bases between. Looked up from germline, CDR1 is LNHDA and CDR2 is SQIVND (reference sequence). Here the CDR3 DNA reads TGTGCCAGTAGTGCCTTACACGTAAGGGAGGGTCAGCCCCAGCATTTT. It translates to CASSALHVREGQPQHF.

The genes are TRBV25-1 and TRBJ1-2; no firm D call. This CDR3 contains 11 residues. From germline, CDR1 is MGHDK and CDR2 SYGVNS. The ends were cut back, 11 bases at V and 7 bases at J, with 14 bases in the middle. This CDR3 is CAARAAAGYTF. The DNA for the CDR3 is TGTGCCGCGAGGGCTGCGGCTGGCTACACCTTC.

The CDR3 loop is CASSFQAVGYEQYF. Written as DNA, the CDR3 is TGTGCCAGCAGCTTTCAGGCCGTCGGCTACGAGCAGTACTTC. V gene TRBV7-2 combines with J gene TRBJ2-7; D gene uncertain. The CDR3 totals 14 residues. V dropped 3 bases and J dropped 3 bases, with 12 bases sitting between them. Germline V CDR1 and CDR2: SGHTA, FQGNSA.

DNA of the CDR3: TGTGCCAGCTCACCACCGAATAGCGGGGGGGACATAGCCAAAAACATTCAGTACTTC. Translation: CASSPPNSGGDIAKNIQYF. V and J are TRBV18 and TRBJ2-4, with TRBD2 matching over 11 bases. The J segment lost 0 bases and the V segment lost 0 bases, leaving 7 bases of the junction unmatched. The CDR3 contains 19 residues. CDR1 KGHSH and CDR2 LQKENI come from the germline V gene.

The chain couples TRBV5-6 to TRBJ2-2, with TRBD1 matching 10 bases. Germline V gives CDR1 SGHDT, CDR2 YYEEEE. V shed 6 bases and J 4 bases; nucleotides not matched to a gene: 6. CDR3 length: 15 amino acids. Here the CDR3 DNA reads TGTGCCAGCACCAGACAGGGGGCTGGCACCGGGGAGCTGTTTTTT. Residues: CASTRQGAGTGELFF.

This chain connects TRBV9 to TRBJ1-6; the D is unclear. This CDR3 is 15 amino acids long. Germline V gene data show CDR1 as SGDLS and CDR2 as YYNGEE. The germline V and J ends were trimmed by 0 bases and 4 bases, with 8 bases remaining between them. The CDR3 sequence is CASSVATAYNSPLHF. As DNA, the CDR3 is TGTGCCAGCAGCGTAGCTACGGCTTATAATTCACCCCTCCACTTT.

The rearrangement links TRBV18 to TRBJ2-5; D is undetermined. Germline loops: CDR1 KGHSH, CDR2 LQKENI. CDR3 length: 12 amino acids. V lost 5 bases and J lost 2, with 6 bases in between. The CDR3 region is CASSGQQETQYF. CDR3 DNA: TGTGCCAGCTCAGGCCAGCAAGAGACCCAGTACTTC.

V and J are TRBV6-5 and TRBJ2-7; either TRBD1 or TRBD2 may supply D (5 bases each). Per germline, CDR1 MNHEY and CDR2 SVGAGI. The CDR3 spans 16 residues. Trimming shortened V by 4 bases and J by 6 bases, and 22 bases separated the two germline ends. CDR3 in DNA: TGTGCCAGCAGTTCCGGGGCGACAAGCAGAGTCGGCGAGCAGTACTTC. Its protein is CASSSGATSRVGEQYF.

The chain joins TRBV4-2 to TRBJ2-7; D not certain. Germline assignment: CDR1 LGHNA and CDR2 YNFKEQ. This CDR3 region has 18 residues. Trimming pared 0 bases from V and 4 bases from J, leaving 22 bases between. The DNA for the CDR3 is TGTGCCAGCAGCCAAGATCTTAGTACTCCCGTTACAGCGTACGAGCAGTACTTC. Protein: CASSQDLSTPVTAYEQYF.

This sequence joins TRBV27 and TRBJ1-2; tentatively, D is TRBD1 (6 bases). Per germline, CDR1 MNHEY and CDR2 SMNVEV (reference sequence). V was shortened by 6 bases and J by 2 bases, with 37 bases between the two germline ends. This CDR3 has 22 amino acids. CDR3 in amino acids: CASSHYRPLRADFIQGNYGYTF. CDR3 nucleotides: TGTGCCAGCAGCCATTACCGACCCCTGAGGGCAGATTTTATCCAGGGGAACTATGGCTACACCTTC.